Below, 16 T cell receptor beta chains from the same sample are listed, as sequenced in a study of blood T cell repertoires in COVID-19. Data came from immunoSEQ multiplex PCR; TCRdb stores just in-frame clones and leaves some out. The sample has around 250,000 clones; 65% to 85% are singletons. Material for sequencing was peripheral blood. Every receptor here comes from an elderly man with acute or convalescent COVID-19.

The chain joins TRBV18 to TRBJ1-1, with D maybe TRBD1 (6 bases). CDR3 length: 16 amino acids. CDR1 is KGHSH and CDR2 is LQKENI in the germline V gene. V was cut by 0 bases and J by 1 base, with 12 bases left in between. The chain's CDR3 is CASSPPMGGRNTEAFF. Written as DNA, the CDR3 is TGTGCCAGCTCACCACCAATGGGGGGGCGGAACACTGAAGCTTTCTTT.

The chain recombines TRBV20-1 with TRBJ1-3, with D possibly being TRBD1 (5 bases). V lost 3 bases, J lost 3 bases, and 9 bases lay in between. The CDR3 runs 13 residues. The V gene's germline CDR1 is DFQATT and CDR2 SNEGSKA (reference sequence). The CDR3 loop reads CSASAGVGNTIYF. The CDR3, as DNA: TGCAGTGCTAGTGCGGGGGTTGGAAACACCATATATTTT.

This sequence joins TRBV28 and TRBJ1-3, with 8 nucleotides matching TRBD1. This CDR3 has 16 amino acids. J was trimmed by 1 base and V by 6 bases; bases with no gene match: 8. The germline CDR1 and CDR2 sequences are MDHEN and SYDVKM. The DNA for the CDR3 is TGTGCCAGCAGCCCGGGACAGGTGACTTCTGGAAACACCATATATTTT. Translation: CASSPGQVTSGNTIYF.

The J gene is TRBJ2-1, the V gene TRBV3-1 (or the pseudogene TRBV3-2); 7 bases align to TRBD2. After removal of 1 base from V and 7 bases from J, the junction contained 13 bases not matched to a gene. The length of the CDR3 is 17 residues. Germline lookup yields CDR1 LGHDT and CDR2 YNNKEL (reference sequence). The CDR3 reads CASSQAGVGLAANEQFF. The DNA of the CDR3 is TGTGCCAGCAGCCAAGCCGGCGTTGGCCTAGCGGCGAATGAGCAGTTCTTC.

This chain joins TRBV5-4 and TRBJ1-4, with 7 bases lining up with TRBD1. This CDR3 spans 14 amino acids. In germline, CDR1 is SGHNT, CDR2 YYREEE (reference sequence). Trimming at V came to 4 bases and at J to 8 bases, leaving 8 bases not matched to a gene. CDR3 amino acids: CASSEDRFGEKLFF. CDR3 sequence (DNA): TGTGCCAGCAGCGAGGACAGGTTCGGGGAAAAACTGTTTTTT.

The table lists this clone with many counts. The V gene is TRBV19, the J gene TRBJ1-5; 9 nucleotides line up with TRBD1. Germline V CDR1 and CDR2: LNHDA, SQIVND (reference sequence). The CDR3 spans 15 residues. V shed 4 bases and J 6 bases; nucleotides not matched to a gene: 7. The CDR3 spells CASSKEDRGSQPQHF. For the CDR3, the DNA is TGTGCCAGTAGTAAGGAAGACAGGGGGAGTCAGCCCCAGCATTTT.

This clone was seen a single time. The CDR3: CASSAALARGTDTQYF. For the CDR3, the DNA is TGTGCCAGCAGCGCAGCACTAGCGAGAGGCACAGATACGCAGTATTTT. V and J are TRBV7-6 and TRBJ2-3, with 7 nucleotides matching TRBD2. The CDR3 has 16 residues. Germline V gives CDR1 SGHVS, CDR2 FNYEAQ. The trim removed 5 bases at V and 1 base at J, leaving 9 bases unmatched.

This clone was seen only a few times. V gene TRBV4-1 combines with J gene TRBJ1-5; a possible D gene is TRBD1 (5 bases). V gave up 0 bases and J gave up 4 bases, with 13 bases separating them. CDR1 is MGHRA and CDR2 is YSYEKL in the germline V gene. The CDR3 sequence is 16 residues long. CDR3 DNA: TGCGCCAGCAGCCAAGATGGAGCAGGGACTAATCAGCCCCAGCATTTT. It codes for CASSQDGAGTNQPQHF.

This sequence joins TRBV10-3 and TRBJ2-7, with D maybe TRBD2 (7 bases). V lost 0 bases and J 4 bases, leaving 13 bases between the germline ends. The CDR3 contains 15 residues. Germline loops: CDR1 ENHRY, CDR2 SYGVKD. The CDR3 region is CAISESGGGAYEQYF. As DNA, the CDR3 is TGTGCCATCAGTGAGTCAGGGGGGGGCGCGTACGAGCAGTACTTC.

This chain connects TRBV6-5 to TRBJ2-3; D ambiguous. CDR1 and CDR2 (germline): MNHEY, SVGAGI. The length of the CDR3 is 14 residues. Trimming stripped 6 bases from V and 0 bases from J, with 10 bases between. The CDR3 sequence is CASRLDTSTDTQYF. For the CDR3, the DNA is TGTGCCAGCAGATTAGACACTAGCACAGATACGCAGTATTTT.

As DNA, the CDR3 is TGTGCCAGTAGCTTGACAGAAGTTTATGGCTACACCTTC. Translated: CASSLTEVYGYTF. The chain employs TRBV19 and TRBJ1-2, with D tentatively TRBD1 (5 bases). This CDR3 region has 13 residues. Germline values: CDR1 LNHDA, CDR2 SQIVND (reference sequence). Trimming shortened V by 6 bases and J by 5 bases, and 13 bases separated the two germline ends. The variable domain in full, with the rest retrieved from reference TRBV19 and TRBJ1-2, is DGGITQSPKYLFRKEGQNVTLSCEQNLNHDAMYWYRQDPGQGLRLIYYSQIVNDFQKGDIAEGYSVSREKKESFPLTVTSAQKNPTAFYLCASSLTEVYGYTFGSGTRLTVV.

The chain has TRBV10-2 and TRBJ2-1, with no clear D. Germline V gene lookup returns CDR1 WSHSY and CDR2 SAAADI. Trimming removed 2 bases from V and 7 bases from J, with 15 bases in between. The CDR3 covers 15 residues. The chain's CDR3 is CASSEPWAGKNEQFF. CDR3 in DNA: TGCGCCAGCAGTGAGCCGTGGGCCGGCAAGAATGAGCAGTTCTTC.

This clone showed up just a few times. The J gene is TRBJ2-2, the V gene TRBV3-1 (or the pseudogene TRBV3-2); D gene uncertain. CDR3 length: 14 amino acids. V lost 2 bases to trimming and J lost 0 bases, with 4 bases between them. The germline V gene has CDR1 LGHDT and CDR2 YNNKEL (reference sequence). This CDR3 is CASSQRSNTGELFF. The CDR3 DNA follows: TGTGCCAGCAGCCAACGGTCGAACACCGGGGAGCTGTTTTTT.

The J gene is TRBJ1-5, the V gene TRBV6-5, with a weak D call TRBD1 (6 bases). The CDR3 runs 13 residues. V was shortened by 10 bases and J by 3 bases, with 13 bases between the two germline ends. The V gene's germline CDR1 is MNHEY and CDR2 SVGAGI. CDR3 amino acids: CATTQGLNQPQHF. For the CDR3, the DNA is TGTGCCACCACACAGGGCCTCAATCAGCCCCAGCATTTT.

The rearrangement links TRBV28 to TRBJ1-5, with D possibly being TRBD1 (5 bases). The CDR3 runs to 14 residues. Germline-derived CDR1 and CDR2 are MDHEN and SYDVKM. Trimming took off 7 bases at V and 5 bases at J, with 15 bases between the two ends. CDR3 loop: CASTHDRGDQPQHF. In DNA form, the CDR3 reads TGTGCCAGCACCCACGACAGAGGCGATCAGCCCCAGCATTTT.

The chain carries TRBV14 and TRBJ1-1, with TRBD1 identical over 7 bases. CDR3 length equals 13 residues. Trimming at V came to 6 bases and at J to 2 bases, leaving 3 bases not matched to a gene. Looked up from germline, CDR1 is SGHDN and CDR2 is FVKESK. CDR3: CASRRQGNTEAFF. CDR3 nucleotides: TGTGCCAGCAGGCGACAGGGAAACACTGAAGCTTTCTTT.